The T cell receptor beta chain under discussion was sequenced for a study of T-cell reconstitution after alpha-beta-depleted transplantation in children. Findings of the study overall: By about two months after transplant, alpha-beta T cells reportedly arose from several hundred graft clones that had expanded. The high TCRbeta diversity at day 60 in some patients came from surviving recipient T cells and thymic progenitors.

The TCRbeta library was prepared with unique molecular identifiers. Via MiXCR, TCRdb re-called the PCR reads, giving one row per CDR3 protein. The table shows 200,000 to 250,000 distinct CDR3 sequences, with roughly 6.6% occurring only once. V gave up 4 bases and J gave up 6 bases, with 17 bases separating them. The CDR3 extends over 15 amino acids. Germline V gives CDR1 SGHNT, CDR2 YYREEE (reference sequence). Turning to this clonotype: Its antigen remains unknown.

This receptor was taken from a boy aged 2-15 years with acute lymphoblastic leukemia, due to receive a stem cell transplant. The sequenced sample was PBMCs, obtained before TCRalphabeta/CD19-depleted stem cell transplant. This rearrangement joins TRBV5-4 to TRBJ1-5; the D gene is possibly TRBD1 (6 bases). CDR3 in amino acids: CASSLGPRGGQPQHF. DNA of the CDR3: TGTGCCAGCAGCCTCGGGCCAAGAGGGGGTCAGCCCCAGCATTTT.